What follows is one T cell receptor (beta chain) and its context. This CDR3 contains 14 residues. With 6 bases clipped from V and 3 bases from J, the junction kept 1 base outside the gene matches. The V gene's germline CDR1 is ENHRY and CDR2 SYGVKD. Libraries were prepared by immunoSEQ multiplex PCR; TCRdb keeps only in-frame clonotypes and omits some of them. The top ten hold about a sixth of the sample, which has under 200,000 clones, approximately 81% seen once. The sample belongs to a study of blood T cell repertoires in COVID-19. The sequencing input was PBMCs or T cells enriched from blood (not recorded which). This chain links TRBV10-3 with TRBJ1-5; 11 bases line up with TRBD1. The clonotype comes from a man in his 60s who had recovered from COVID-19. CDR3 sequence: CAIRGQGANQPQHF. DNA of the CDR3: TGTGCCATCAGAGGACAGGGGGCCAATCAGCCCCAGCATTTT.